This T cell receptor beta chain stems from a study of T cells in Graves' hyperthyroidism and ophthalmopathy. The source material, RNA transcripts, was used to amplify TCR beta CDR3 regions. The TCR CDR3 was amplified in a first-round RT-PCR using the HTBI primer set. TCRdb re-called the multiplex PCR reads through MiXCR, storing one row per CDR3 protein. The table has more than 650,000 distinct CDR3 sequences, about 14% seen once. J was trimmed by 5 bases and V by 6 bases; bases with no gene match: 8. The germline V gene encodes CDR1 MDHEN and CDR2 SYDVKM. This CDR3 region has 14 residues. The origin of this receptor is a woman under 30 with Graves' hyperthyroidism. The sequenced material came from blood. The gene calls are TRBV28 and TRBJ2-7; the match to TRBD2 covers 9 bases. This CDR3 is CASRIAGDRHEQYF. CDR3 sequence (DNA): TGTGCCAGCAGGATAGCGGGAGATAGGCACGAGCAGTACTTC.